Listed here are 19 T cell receptor beta chains from one sample, sequenced in a study of T cells after yellow fever vaccination. TCRdb ran MiXCR on the 5' RACE reads and lists one entry per CDR3 protein. Counted here are approximately 330,000 distinct CDR3 sequences, about 12% occurring once; the ten biggest clones make up about 3%. Sequencing was performed on CD4+ T cells sorted from PBMCs, taken 15 days after the yellow fever booster vaccination. These receptors were obtained from a young man who received the YFV17D yellow fever vaccine.

This chain joins TRBV19 and TRBJ2-1; tentatively, D is TRBD1 (5 bases). The V end lost 7 bases, the J end lost 8 bases, and 15 bases lay between the germline ends. Germline loops: CDR1 LNHDA, CDR2 SQIVND (reference sequence). The CDR3 totals 13 residues. CDR3 loop: CASNIQGRDEQFF. The CDR3 DNA is TGTGCCAGTAATATCCAGGGAAGGGATGAGCAGTTCTTC.

The V gene is TRBV6-2 or TRBV6-3, the J gene TRBJ1-5, with D perhaps TRBD1 (5 bases). The germline V gene encodes CDR1 MNHEY and CDR2 SVGEGT. Trimming left V 5 bases short and J 7 bases short, with 15 bases between. The CDR3 is made up of 14 amino acids. The CDR3 loop reads CASSTGTTGQPQHF. CDR3 sequence (DNA): TGTGCCAGCAGTACAGGCACCACGGGACAGCCCCAGCATTTT.

The DNA for the CDR3 is TGTGCCAGCAGTGAAGTCCCCGGGACAGGGGGCTATGGCTACACCTTC. It yields the protein CASSEVPGTGGYGYTF. This chain joins TRBV6-1 and TRBJ1-2; 11 positions match TRBD1. V was clipped by 1 base and J by 4 bases; unmatched bases: 5. The CDR3 is 16 amino acids. Germline lookup yields CDR1 MNHNS and CDR2 SASEGT.

The chain has TRBV6-6 and TRBJ2-1; 7 nucleotides align to TRBD1. Germline V CDR1 and CDR2: MNHNY, SVGAGI (reference sequence). The CDR3 loop spans 15 amino acids. Losses at the gene ends were 5 bases for V and 7 bases for J; bases not matched to a gene: 11. This chain's CDR3 is CASSPSNRGRNEQFF. CDR3 nucleotide sequence: TGTGCCAGCAGTCCCTCGAACAGGGGTAGGAATGAGCAGTTCTTC.

This clonotype was counted many times. The chain carries TRBV4-1 and TRBJ2-1; D may be TRBD2 (5 bases). The CDR3 is made up of 15 amino acids. Trimming took off 6 bases at V and 1 base at J, with 13 bases between the two ends. Germline V lookup: CDR1 MGHRA, CDR2 YSYEKL. The CDR3 sequence is CASRGTPGSYNEQFF. The CDR3 DNA follows: TGCGCCAGCAGGGGAACCCCGGGGTCCTACAATGAGCAGTTCTTC.

This clonotype was seen many times. This sequence joins TRBV6-2 or TRBV6-3 and TRBJ2-3; no clear D. Trimming removed 0 bases from V and 4 bases from J, with 5 bases in between. The germline CDR1 and CDR2 sequences are MNHEY and SVGEGT. The CDR3 spans 13 residues. Written as DNA, the CDR3 is TGTGCCAGCAGTTACTCGAGATCAGATACGCAGTATTTT. Encoded protein: CASSYSRSDTQYF.

At least ten counts were recorded for this clonotype. As DNA, the CDR3 is TGTGCCAGCAGCCAAGATAACAGGGGGCTATACGAGCAGTACTTC. Translating it yields CASSQDNRGLYEQYF. The chain combines TRBV4-2 with TRBJ2-7; 9 nucleotides match TRBD1. The J segment lost 4 bases and the V segment lost 0 bases, leaving 4 bases of the junction unmatched. Germline V gene data show CDR1 as LGHNA and CDR2 as YNFKEQ. This CDR3 spans 15 amino acids.

This clonotype was seen a handful of times. CDR3 loop: CASSLNPGQGSTEAFF. The CDR3 DNA reads TGCGCCAGCAGCTTGAACCCGGGACAGGGGAGCACTGAAGCTTTCTTT. V gene TRBV5-1 combines with J gene TRBJ1-1; TRBD1 aligns across 10 bases. This CDR3 has 16 residues. CDR1 is SGHRS and CDR2 is YFSETQ in the germline V gene. V shed 1 base and J 4 bases; nucleotides not matched to a gene: 7.

V is TRBV27 and J is TRBJ1-6; perhaps TRBD1 as D (6 bases). Trimming took 10 bases from V and 6 from J, leaving 16 bases between them. Germline values: CDR1 MNHEY, CDR2 SMNVEV (reference sequence). This CDR3 has 14 residues. The CDR3 DNA is TGTGCCACCACCAGGGGATCTGCTAATTCACCCCTCCACTTT. It is translated as CATTRGSANSPLHF.

Details on this clonotype: This may be a read error, as it is one base from a much larger clone. The chain joins TRBV5-1 to TRBJ2-4; D is undetermined. V shed 5 bases and J shed 3 bases, with 9 bases lying between them. This CDR3 is built from 13 residues. The germline CDR1 and CDR2 sequences are SGHRS and YFSETQ. The CDR3 nucleotides are TGCGCCAGCAGGGTGAGCGACAAAAACATTCAGTACTTC. It codes for CASRVSDKNIQYF.

This clonotype was detected only a few times. The chain combines TRBV11-2 with TRBJ2-6; possible D gene TRBD1, 6 bases. V lost 4 bases and J lost 4, with 17 bases in between. Germline CDR1 is SGHAT and CDR2 is FQNNGV. This CDR3 has 17 amino acids. The CDR3 loop reads CASSYLGGAAGANVLTF. CDR3 DNA sequence: TGTGCCAGCAGCTACCTAGGGGGAGCCGCCGGGGCCAACGTCCTGACTTTC.

This clonotype was seen repeatedly, ten times or more. V usage is TRBV20-1 and J usage is TRBJ2-1; TRBD1 matches 8 bases. V dropped 4 bases and J dropped 6; count of bases not matched to a gene: 2. The CDR3 is made up of 12 amino acids. Germline CDR1 and CDR2: DFQATT and SNEGSKA (reference sequence). The CDR3 spells CSANRGFNEQFF. In DNA form, the CDR3 reads TGCAGTGCTAACAGGGGGTTCAATGAGCAGTTCTTC.

J is TRBJ1-5 and V is TRBV2; TRBD1 might be the D (6 bases). V was clipped by 10 bases and J by 4 bases, with 14 bases between them. CDR3 length equals 13 residues. Germline loops: CDR1 SNHLY, CDR2 FYNNEI. The CDR3 loop is CAIGRRGNQPQHF. The CDR3 nucleotides read TGTGCCATCGGGAGGAGGGGGAATCAGCCCCAGCATTTT.

The table lists this clonotype with a few counts. The genes are TRBV19 and TRBJ1-2, with 10 bases that match TRBD1. CDR1 is LNHDA, CDR2 SQIVND, per germline (reference sequence). The CDR3 has 17 amino acids. V lost 5 bases to trimming and J lost 2 bases; unmatched junction nucleotides: 11. CDR3 DNA sequence: TGTGCCAGTAGTGCCGAGGGACAGGGGAGACGAAACTATGGCTACACCTTC. Translated, it gives CASSAEGQGRRNYGYTF. Looking up the rest from reference TRBV19 and TRBJ1-2 gives the full variable domain: DGGITQSPKYLFRKEGQNVTLSCEQNLNHDAMYWYRQDPGQGLRLIYYSQIVNDFQKGDIAEGYSVSREKKESFPLTVTSAQKNPTAFYLCASSAEGQGRRNYGYTFGSGTRLTVV.

This chain links TRBV19 with TRBJ2-5, with 10 bases aligning to TRBD1. The CDR3 spans 15 residues. The junction had 4 bases not matched to a gene; V was cut back by 6 bases and J by 0 bases. Per germline, CDR1 LNHDA and CDR2 SQIVND (reference sequence). CDR3 sequence: CASRVGTGDQETQYF. CDR3 coding DNA: TGTGCCAGTAGGGTCGGGACAGGGGACCAAGAGACCCAGTACTTC.

This clonotype has more than one count but fewer than ten. V and J are TRBV4-3 and TRBJ2-1, with 7 bases that match TRBD2. The CDR3 is 15 amino acids. With V trimmed by 3 bases and J by 7 bases, 9 bases remained unmatched. Germline CDR1 LGHNA, CDR2 YSLEER. The CDR3 region is CASSQERGRFNEQFF. The CDR3 DNA is TGCGCCAGCAGCCAGGAGCGGGGCCGTTTTAATGAGCAGTTCTTC.

This clonotype appeared a few times. The genes are TRBV7-9 and TRBJ1-1; 9 bases align to TRBD1. Germline trimming cut 3 bases from V and 7 bases from J; bases unmatched to any gene: 6. Germline CDR1 reads SEHNR; CDR2 reads FQNEAQ (reference sequence). The CDR3 runs 14 residues. CDR3 sequence (DNA): TGTGCCAGCAGCTTCCAGACAGGGGGAGTTGAAGCTTTCTTT. Protein product: CASSFQTGGVEAFF.

This clonotype has more than one count but fewer than ten. This rearrangement joins TRBV2 to TRBJ1-5; D is ambiguous. Germline V gene data show CDR1 as SNHLY and CDR2 as FYNNEI. The CDR3 is made up of 14 amino acids. V dropped 3 bases and J dropped 5 bases, with 11 bases sitting between them. In DNA form, the CDR3 reads TGTGCCAGCAGTGAGGGAAAGTGGGATCAGCCCCAGCATTTT. Translation: CASSEGKWDQPQHF.

The CDR3 here is CARPGGDEQFF. For the CDR3, the DNA is TGTGCCAGACCCGGGGGTGATGAGCAGTTCTTC. The chain uses TRBV7-3 and TRBJ2-1; the D gene is possibly TRBD2 (6 bases). The V gene lost 9 bases and the J gene lost 8 bases, with 11 bases spanning the gap. The germline gives CDR1 SGHTA, CDR2 FQGTGA. The CDR3 loop spans 11 amino acids.